The 22 T cell receptor beta chains given below trace back to one sample, sequenced in a study of blood T cell repertoires in COVID-19. Sequenced by immunoSEQ multiplex PCR; TCRdb stores in-frame clones only, minus some. In the table there are some 130,000 clones, about 89% of which are singletons. Sequences were obtained from peripheral blood. These receptors were taken from a man aged 55 to 70 with COVID-19, enrolled during active disease.

J is TRBJ1-1 and V is TRBV5-1; D not resolved. The CDR3 extends over 15 amino acids. Trimming removed 2 bases from V and 5 bases from J, with 16 bases in between. The germline V gene has CDR1 SGHRS and CDR2 YFSETQ. CDR3 residues: CASSFQSGGRTEAFF. The CDR3 region has the DNA TGCGCCAGCAGCTTCCAGTCGGGCGGGAGGACTGAAGCTTTCTTT. Using reference TRBV5-1 and TRBJ1-1 for the parts outside the CDR3, the full variable domain is KAGVTQTPRYLIKTRGQQVTLSCSPISGHRSVSWYQQTPGQGLQFLFEYFSETQRNKGNFPGRFSGRQFSNSRSEMNVSTLELGDSALYLCASSFQSGGRTEAFFGQGTRLTVV.

This chain links TRBV5-1 with TRBJ1-4; D ambiguous. The CDR3 is 13 amino acids. The germline CDR1 and CDR2 sequences are SGHRS and YFSETQ. The V gene lost 4 bases and the J gene lost 14 bases, with 18 bases spanning the gap. The CDR3 spells CASSLGIGGRLFF. CDR3 nucleotides: TGCGCCAGCAGCCTGGGTATCGGTGGTCGGCTGTTTTTT.

This rearrangement joins TRBV28 to TRBJ2-4; 7 bases align to TRBD1. CDR3 size: 15 residues. Losses at the gene ends were 2 bases for V and 4 bases for J; bases not matched to a gene: 5. Germline-derived CDR1 and CDR2 are MDHEN and SYDVKM. The CDR3 reads CASSLDRASKNIQYF. Here the CDR3 DNA reads TGTGCCAGCAGTTTAGACAGGGCGTCTAAAAACATTCAGTACTTC. Full variable domain (outside the CDR3, taken from reference TRBV28 and TRBJ2-4): DVKVTQSSRYLVKRTGEKVFLECVQDMDHENMFWYRQDPGLGLRLIYFSYDVKMKEKGDIPEGYSVSREKKERFSLILESASTNQTSMYLCASSLDRASKNIQYFGAGTRLSVL.

This clone was recorded once. The chain uses TRBV27 and TRBJ1-5; D ambiguous. This CDR3 has 15 amino acids. The V end lost 0 bases, the J end lost 5 bases, and 11 bases lay between the germline ends. Germline lookup yields CDR1 MNHEY and CDR2 SMNVEV (reference sequence). The CDR3 sequence is CASSLSSGRYQPQHF. CDR3 in DNA: TGTGCCAGCAGTTTATCATCTGGGCGCTATCAGCCCCAGCATTTT.

J is TRBJ1-1 and V is TRBV24-1, with D maybe TRBD1 (6 bases). V was shortened by 8 bases and J by 1 base, with 16 bases between the two germline ends. The CDR3 is 15 amino acids. CDR1 and CDR2 (germline): KGHDR, SFDVKD. The CDR3 spells CATTDNRAGNTEAFF. The CDR3, as DNA: TGTGCCACCACCGATAACAGGGCTGGGAACACTGAAGCTTTCTTT.

The chain combines TRBV12-3 or TRBV12-4 with TRBJ2-2; no firm D call. The CDR3 is 13 amino acids. V shed 5 bases and J shed 4 bases, with 8 bases lying between them. The CDR3 loop reads CASSTQATGELFF. In DNA, the CDR3 is TGTGCCAGCAGTACCCAGGCCACCGGGGAGCTGTTTTTT.

This clone came up a few times. This chain joins TRBV13 and TRBJ2-1; 11 nucleotides match TRBD2. V dropped 0 bases and J dropped 9; count of bases not matched to a gene: 10. There are 17 residues in the CDR3. Germline CDR1 and CDR2: PRHDT and FYEKMQ (reference sequence). In DNA, the CDR3 is TGTGCCAGCAGCTTAGGGACTAGCGGGGTCCGAACGGGTGAGCAGTTCTTC. It translates to CASSLGTSGVRTGEQFF.

The rearrangement joins TRBV18 to TRBJ1-4; no clear D gene. The CDR3 is made up of 13 amino acids. Trimming took 2 bases from V and 6 from J, leaving 7 bases between them. The germline V gene has CDR1 KGHSH and CDR2 LQKENI. The CDR3 DNA is TGTGCCAGCTCACCAGGACTTGATGAAAAACTGTTTTTT. Translation gives CASSPGLDEKLFF.

The CDR3 spells CASSSLAGGYQETQYF. CDR3 in DNA: TGCGCCAGCAGCTCCCTAGCGGGGGGGTATCAAGAGACCCAGTACTTC. The chain links TRBV4-1 to TRBJ2-5; TRBD2 agrees at 12 bases. The CDR3 totals 16 residues. V lost 5 bases and J lost 2; bases outside the gene matches: 6. CDR1 and CDR2 (germline): MGHRA, YSYEKL.

The chain uses TRBV6-4 and TRBJ1-6; no reliable D call. The CDR3 consists of 16 residues. Germline CDR1 and CDR2: MRHNA and SNTAGT. The V and J ends lost 4 bases and 5 bases respectively, with 15 bases between them. The CDR3 DNA is TGTGCCAGCAGTGCCGACTCGGGGATAGATAATTCACCCCTCCACTTT. Translating it yields CASSADSGIDNSPLHF.

The chain employs TRBV7-3 and TRBJ1-3; maybe TRBD1 (6 bases). CDR1 and CDR2 from the germline V gene are SGHTA and FQGTGA. Trimming shortened V by 5 bases and J by 0 bases, and 11 bases separated the two germline ends. This CDR3 is 15 amino acids long. CDR3 in DNA: TGTGCCAGCAGCCAAGTGGGGGCCTCTGGAAACACCATATATTTT. It yields the protein CASSQVGASGNTIYF.

The chain is built from TRBV9 and TRBJ2-3, with 7 positions matching TRBD1. Germline loops: CDR1 SGDLS, CDR2 YYNGEE. This CDR3 has 15 residues. The junction had 4 bases not matched to a gene; V was cut back by 3 bases and J by 0 bases. The CDR3 DNA follows: TGTGCCAGCAGCGCTGGGACAGCTAGCACAGATACGCAGTATTTT. It codes for CASSAGTASTDTQYF.

The chain uses TRBV10-2 and TRBJ2-5; D ambiguous. Trimming stripped 2 bases from V and 5 bases from J, with 15 bases between. The CDR3 is made up of 15 amino acids. The germline V gene encodes CDR1 WSHSY and CDR2 SAAADI. CDR3 bases: TGCGCCAGCAGTGAGACGAGCACCGGAGTGGAGACCCAGTACTTC. This translates into CASSETSTGVETQYF.

The V gene is TRBV3-1 (or the pseudogene TRBV3-2), the J gene TRBJ2-2, with 10 bases aligning to TRBD2. After removal of 3 bases from V and 4 bases from J, the junction contained 2 bases not matched to a gene. The CDR3 totals 15 residues. Germline V gene sequence: CDR1 LGHDT, CDR2 YNNKEL (reference sequence). The CDR3 bases are TGTGCCAGCAGCCACAGCGGGGGGGCCACCGGGGAGCTGTTTTTT. This gives the protein CASSHSGGATGELFF.

Turning to this clone: One end of the junction fails to match germline, which may point to a read error. Here the CDR3 reads CASSAPVF. CDR3 DNA: TGTGCCAGCAGCGCCCCAGTCTTC. The V and J genes are TRBV9 and TRBJ2-1, with D unresolved. The germline V gene encodes CDR1 SGDLS and CDR2 YYNGEE. CDR3 length: 8 amino acids.

The chain couples TRBV6-2 or TRBV6-3 to TRBJ2-4; 11 positions agree with TRBD2. CDR1 is MNHEY, CDR2 SVGEGT, per germline. With V trimmed by 6 bases and J by 15 bases, 4 bases remained unmatched. The CDR3 consists of 11 residues. CDR3 loop: CASSQLAGVYF. DNA of the CDR3: TGTGCCAGCAGCCAACTAGCGGGGGTGTACTTC.

The chain is built from TRBV5-4 and TRBJ1-1, with 8 bases identical to TRBD1. Germline trimming cut 1 base from V and 0 bases from J; bases unmatched to any gene: 2. CDR1 is SGHNT, CDR2 YYREEE, per germline (reference sequence). The CDR3 spans 15 residues. The CDR3 loop is CASSLPGQVNTEAFF. DNA for the CDR3: TGTGCCAGCAGCTTGCCGGGACAGGTGAACACTGAAGCTTTCTTT.

The gene calls are TRBV6-6 and TRBJ2-4; 7 bases are a match to TRBD2. J was trimmed by 3 bases and V by 5 bases; bases with no gene match: 13. This CDR3 has 17 amino acids. Germline assignment: CDR1 MNHNY and CDR2 SVGAGI (reference sequence). CDR3 residues: CASSPSTSLGVKNIQYF. The CDR3 DNA sequence: TGTGCCAGCAGTCCGTCGACTAGCCTGGGGGTCAAAAACATTCAGTACTTC.

This clone has just a few counts. J is TRBJ1-1 and V is TRBV6-6; TRBD1 matches at 12 bases. J was trimmed by 7 bases and V by 9 bases; bases with no gene match: 12. Germline V gives CDR1 MNHNY, CDR2 SVGAGI (reference sequence). CDR3 length equals 15 residues. The CDR3 DNA sequence: TGTGCCAGTTTCGCCGGGACAGGGGGCCTTGGTGAAGCTTTCTTT. This translates into CASFAGTGGLGEAFF.

J is TRBJ1-1 and V is TRBV6-6; no firm D call. The CDR3 totals 16 residues. Germline CDR1 reads MNHNY; CDR2 reads SVGAGI (reference sequence). V was pared by 0 bases and J by 1 base, with 12 bases between. In nucleotides, the CDR3 is TGTGCCAGCAGTTACTCCATGAACCGGGGGAACACTGAAGCTTTCTTT. Protein product: CASSYSMNRGNTEAFF.

The chain employs TRBV6-4 and TRBJ1-5; D not resolved. The CDR3 sequence is 13 residues long. Germline values: CDR1 MRHNA, CDR2 SNTAGT. The V gene lost 4 bases and the J gene lost 4 bases, with 8 bases spanning the gap. In DNA form, the CDR3 reads TGTGCCAGCAGTGCCCAGGCTAATCAGCCCCAGCATTTT. As protein: CASSAQANQPQHF.

J is TRBJ1-1 and V is TRBV18; 9 positions agree with TRBD1. J gave up 1 base and V 5 bases, and 8 bases lay outside the gene matches. The CDR3 spans 16 residues. The germline V gene encodes CDR1 KGHSH and CDR2 LQKENI. DNA of the CDR3: TGTGCCAGCTCATCATCCAAGACAGGGGGGAACACTGAAGCTTTCTTT. The encoded protein is CASSSSKTGGNTEAFF.